This T cell receptor beta chain was documented in a study of control samples from healthy donors and cancer patients. Trimming removed 8 bases at V and 0 bases at J, with 12 bases between. Germline V lookup: CDR1 WSHSY, CDR2 SAAADI. The CDR3 consists of 14 residues. The data were produced by immunoSEQ multiplex PCR, yet TCRdb's version contains in-frame clones alone and is incomplete. The sample has about 65,000 clones; approximately 90% are singletons. This TCR derives from a woman in her 50s with colorectal cancer. The chain uses TRBV10-2 and TRBJ2-3; no reliable D call. The sample was PBMCs. Written as DNA, the CDR3 is TGCGCCAGCGTATCAGCAACTAGCACAGATACGCAGTATTTT. This translates into CASVSATSTDTQYF.